These 28 T cell receptor beta chains share one sample of origin, sequenced in a study of PD-1 blockade in classical Hodgkin lymphoma. Time point meaning: cycle 4 day 1 (C4D1), after more than 5 weeks of nivolumab. After autologous stem cell transplantation all patients relapsed, and prior brentuximab vedotin exposure differed between cohorts. The table came from immunoSEQ multiplex PCR; TCRdb's copy has only in-frame clones and leaves some out. Among more than 8,000 clones listed, around nine tenths were seen once. The sequencing here drew on peripheral blood mononuclear cells (PBMCs), taken before the fourth cycle of nivolumab. All receptors derive from a human donor with classical Hodgkin lymphoma.

The gene calls are TRBV7-6 and TRBJ2-2, with D perhaps TRBD1 or TRBD2 (6 bases each). The CDR3 is 17 amino acids. In germline, CDR1 is SGHVS, CDR2 FNYEAQ. Trimming shortened V by 0 bases and J by 7 bases, and 18 bases separated the two germline ends. The CDR3 here is CASSLAGGPTMDGELFF. The CDR3 nucleotides read TGTGCCAGCAGCTTAGCGGGGGGCCCCACGATGGACGGGGAGCTGTTTTTT. The complete variable domain, with remaining parts taken from reference TRBV7-6 and TRBJ2-2, reads GAGVSQSPRYKVTKRGQDVALRCDPISGHVSLYWYRQALGQGPEFLTYFNYEAQQDKSGLPNDRFSAERPEGSISTLTIQRTEQRDSAMYRCASSLAGGPTMDGELFFGEGSRLTVL.

CDR3 region: CASSGDRSSGNTIYF. CDR3 DNA sequence: TGTGCCAGCTCGGGGGACAGAAGCTCTGGAAACACCATATATTTT. The J gene is TRBJ1-3, the V gene TRBV18; 7 positions agree with TRBD1. Germline V gives CDR1 KGHSH, CDR2 LQKENI. The length of the CDR3 is 15 residues. Unmatched junction bases numbered 5, after V lost 6 bases and J lost 0 bases.

This sequence joins TRBV30 and TRBJ2-3; 10 positions agree with TRBD1. CDR1 and CDR2 from the germline V gene are GTSNPN and SVGIG (reference sequence). The CDR3 has 14 amino acids. Trimming cost V 7 bases and J 4 bases; bases outside gene matches: 8. Written as DNA, the CDR3 is TGTGCCTACTCCCGGGACAGGGGACCAGATACGCAGTATTTT. This codes for CAYSRDRGPDTQYF.

The chain has TRBV5-1 and TRBJ1-1, with TRBD1 identical over 7 bases. The CDR3 has 15 amino acids. CDR1 is SGHRS and CDR2 is YFSETQ in the germline V gene. Trimming cost V 3 bases and J 4 bases; bases outside gene matches: 9. Here the CDR3 reads CASSSLDRASTEAFF. The CDR3 DNA reads TGCGCCAGCAGCTCATTAGACAGGGCATCCACTGAAGCTTTCTTT.

In this sample, this clone turned up a few times. The chain has TRBV18 and TRBJ2-3; 11 bases are shared with TRBD2. CDR3 size: 16 residues. In germline, CDR1 is KGHSH, CDR2 LQKENI. V dropped 1 base and J dropped 2; count of bases not matched to a gene: 2. The CDR3 DNA sequence: TGTGCCAGCTCACCACTAGCGGGAGGGCCCACAGATACGCAGTATTTT. It specifies CASSPLAGGPTDTQYF.

This clone was recorded once. The chain links TRBV10-3 to TRBJ2-2; 9 bases are a match to TRBD1. V trimming: 6 bases; J trimming: 4 bases; junction bases outside the gene matches: 6. CDR1 and CDR2 from the germline V gene are ENHRY and SYGVKD. The CDR3 covers 15 residues. The CDR3 spells CAIRGRDRATGELFF. In DNA, the CDR3 is TGTGCCATCAGGGGTAGGGACAGGGCCACCGGGGAGCTGTTTTTT.

CDR3 region: CASSESVQNIQYF. CDR3 DNA sequence: TGTGCCAGCAGTGAATCGGTCCAAAACATTCAGTACTTC. The chain couples TRBV6-1 to TRBJ2-4; no definite D call. This CDR3 has 13 amino acids. V shed 2 bases and J shed 5 bases, with 7 bases lying between them. Germline CDR1 and CDR2: MNHNS and SASEGT.

This chain joins TRBV5-4 and TRBJ2-7; 7 bases are shared with TRBD2. The V and J ends lost 0 bases and 2 bases, in that order; junction bases with no gene match: 5. The CDR3 loop spans 15 amino acids. Germline-derived CDR1 and CDR2 are SGHNT and YYREEE (reference sequence). The CDR3 region has the DNA TGTGCCAGCAGCTTGGGGTCTAGCGGAACCTACGAGCAGTACTTC. Translated: CASSLGSSGTYEQYF.

V gene TRBV11-2 combines with J gene TRBJ1-4; tentative D call: TRBD1 (5 bases). Germline CDR1 is SGHAT and CDR2 is FQNNGV. This CDR3 comprises 13 residues. V was pared by 3 bases and J by 8 bases, with 10 bases between. CDR3 residues: CASSFLGGEKLFF. CDR3 bases: TGTGCCAGCAGCTTTTTGGGGGGGGAAAAACTGTTTTTT. Based on the CDR3 plus reference TRBV11-2 and TRBJ1-4, the full variable domain is EAGVAQSPRYKIIEKRQSVAFWCNPISGHATLYWYQQILGQGPKLLIQFQNNGVVDDSQLPKDRFSAERLKGVDSTLKIQPAKLEDSAVYLCASSFLGGEKLFFGSGTQLSVL.

The chain employs TRBV7-8 and TRBJ1-2; a possible D gene is TRBD1 (6 bases). Germline V gives CDR1 SGHVS, CDR2 FQNEAQ. Trimming cost V 5 bases and J 5 bases, with 12 bases left between them. This CDR3 is built from 13 residues. The CDR3 protein is CASSPTRGYGYTF. Written as DNA, the CDR3 is TGTGCCAGCAGCCCAACTAGGGGGTATGGCTACACCTTC.

This chain connects TRBV6-5 to TRBJ2-2; the D is unclear. Trimming cost V 6 bases and J 6 bases, with 11 bases left between them. The CDR3 has 13 amino acids. Germline loops: CDR1 MNHEY, CDR2 SVGAGI. The CDR3 region has the DNA TGTGCCAGCAGAGCGCTTGGGGCCGGGGAGCTGTTTTTT. It translates to CASRALGAGELFF.

This clone occurred once. The chain has TRBV7-9 and TRBJ1-3; D perhaps matches TRBD1 (6 bases). V was trimmed by 1 base and J by 3 bases, leaving 10 bases between them. The CDR3 runs 15 residues. Germline V gene data show CDR1 as SEHNR and CDR2 as FQNEAQ (reference sequence). Written as DNA, the CDR3 is TGTGCCAGCAGCTTAGTGGACAGATTTGGAAACACCATATATTTT. Its translation: CASSLVDRFGNTIYF.

The genes are TRBV4-1 and TRBJ2-1; 11 bases fit TRBD2. The germline CDR1 and CDR2 sequences are MGHRA and YSYEKL. J was trimmed by 8 bases and V by 3 bases; bases with no gene match: 12. This CDR3 is 17 amino acids long. The chain's CDR3 is CASSQGLAEAGSDEQFF. As DNA, the CDR3 is TGCGCCAGCAGCCAGGGACTAGCGGAGGCGGGCAGCGATGAGCAGTTCTTC.

The chain combines TRBV28 with TRBJ2-5, with a possible D match to TRBD1 (6 bases). Germline CDR1 and CDR2: MDHEN and SYDVKM. V was clipped by 5 bases and J by 6 bases, with 10 bases between them. The CDR3 length is 12 residues. In DNA form, the CDR3 reads TGTGCCAGCAGTCCCAGGGGACAGACCCAGTACTTC. Translation: CASSPRGQTQYF.

A note on this clone: At one boundary the junction diverges from the germline segment, which might be a read error. The chain uses TRBV7-2 and TRBJ2-1; no firm D call. Germline V CDR1 and CDR2: SGHTA, FQGNSA. CDR3 length: 16 amino acids. This CDR3 reads CASNLGGFLSYNEQFF. DNA for the CDR3: TGTGCCAGCAACTTAGGCGGATTCCTCTCCTACAATGAGCAGTTCTTC.

This clone showed up just once. The chain has TRBV11-2 and TRBJ2-3; TRBD2 aligns across 9 bases. This CDR3 has 16 amino acids. The J segment lost 3 bases and the V segment lost 3 bases, leaving 7 bases of the junction unmatched. Germline CDR1 is SGHAT and CDR2 is FQNNGV. The CDR3 nucleotides are TGTGCCAGCAGCTTGTTGCTAGCGGGATCTACAGATACGCAGTATTTT. Translated, it gives CASSLLLAGSTDTQYF.

The rearrangement links TRBV5-1 to TRBJ2-5; TRBD2 is a possible D gene (5 bases). The CDR3 covers 14 residues. Trimming removed 0 bases from V and 3 bases from J, with 9 bases in between. Per the germline V gene, CDR1 is SGHRS and CDR2 is YFSETQ. In DNA, the CDR3 is TGCGCCAGCAGCTTGGTGTACGGGAAAGAGACCCAGTACTTC. Its translation is CASSLVYGKETQYF. The full variable domain, its missing parts supplied by reference TRBV5-1 and TRBJ2-5, is KAGVTQTPRYLIKTRGQQVTLSCSPISGHRSVSWYQQTPGQGLQFLFEYFSETQRNKGNFPGRFSGRQFSNSRSEMNVSTLELGDSALYLCASSLVYGKETQYFGPGTRLLVL.

The chain couples TRBV5-4 to TRBJ1-1; D uncertain. CDR3 size: 13 residues. Germline V gene lookup returns CDR1 SGHNT and CDR2 YYREEE (reference sequence). V dropped 2 bases and J dropped 4 bases, with 9 bases sitting between them. CDR3 bases: TGTGCCAGCAGCTTTTTCGGATTCACTGAAGCTTTCTTT. It translates to CASSFFGFTEAFF.

This clone was counted a few times. The chain joins TRBV2 to TRBJ1-5, with D perhaps TRBD1 (6 bases). CDR1 is SNHLY and CDR2 is FYNNEI in the germline V gene. The CDR3 spans 14 residues. V lost 7 bases, J lost 7 bases, and 17 bases lay in between. CDR3 sequence reads: CASKEGGGYQPQHF. The DNA of the CDR3 is TGTGCCAGCAAAGAAGGGGGGGGATACCAGCCCCAGCATTTT. The full variable domain, with the rest looked up from reference TRBV2 and TRBJ1-5, is EPEVTQTPSHQVTQMGQEVILRCVPISNHLYFYWYRQILGQKVEFLVSFYNNEISEKSEIFDDQFSVERPDGSNFTLKIRSTKLEDSAMYFCASKEGGGYQPQHFGDGTRLSIL.

J is TRBJ2-7 and V is TRBV9; 9 bases match TRBD2. Germline values: CDR1 SGDLS, CDR2 YYNGEE. The CDR3 is 16 residues long. The ends lost 0 bases at V and 5 bases at J; junction bases unmatched: 9. The CDR3 spells CASSVEGSGSVNEQYF. CDR3 in DNA: TGTGCCAGCAGCGTAGAGGGTAGCGGGAGTGTCAACGAGCAGTACTTC.

This clone was seen a single time. The chain has TRBV5-6 and TRBJ2-1, with D maybe TRBD1 (6 bases). In germline, CDR1 is SGHDT, CDR2 YYEEEE. V shed 5 bases and J shed 5 bases, with 17 bases lying between them. The CDR3 extends over 15 amino acids. CDR3 bases: TGTGCCAGCAGTTTAGGACAGTTAATTAACAATGAGCAGTTCTTC. Its protein is CASSLGQLINNEQFF.

The rearrangement joins TRBV5-1 to TRBJ1-1; 9 bases map to TRBD1. This CDR3 is built from 15 residues. The trim removed 0 bases at V and 2 bases at J, leaving 2 bases unmatched. Germline V gives CDR1 SGHRS, CDR2 YFSETQ. The CDR3: CASSLATGGNTEAFF. Written as DNA, the CDR3 is TGCGCCAGCAGCTTGGCGACAGGGGGAAACACTGAAGCTTTCTTT.

This clone was observed once. The chain joins TRBV5-1 to TRBJ2-7; 11 bases map to TRBD2. The CDR3 runs to 14 residues. Germline V CDR1 and CDR2: SGHRS, YFSETQ. V shed 3 bases and J 4 bases; nucleotides not matched to a gene: 3. CDR3 DNA: TGCGCCAGCAGCTCGGGACTAGCGGATTACGAGCAGTACTTC. It codes for CASSSGLADYEQYF.

The gene calls are TRBV2 and TRBJ2-7; the D gene could be TRBD1 or TRBD2 (5 bases each). CDR1 SNHLY and CDR2 FYNNEI come from the germline V gene. V lost 9 bases and J lost 0, with 12 bases in between. The CDR3 totals 13 residues. The CDR3 here is CASKEGSSYEQYF. In DNA, the CDR3 is TGTGCCAGTAAAGAGGGGAGCTCCTACGAGCAGTACTTC.

CDR3 nucleotides: TGTGCCAGCAGTTTCGGACAGAACCAAGAGACCCAGTACTTC. Encoded protein: CASSFGQNQETQYF. The J gene is TRBJ2-5, the V gene TRBV6-8; D is possibly TRBD1 (6 bases). The CDR3 is 14 residues long. CDR1 is MNHGY and CDR2 is SAAAGT in the germline V gene. Trimming pared 4 bases from V and 0 bases from J, leaving 9 bases between.

J is TRBJ1-5 and V is TRBV6-1; 7 bases fit TRBD1. Germline V lookup: CDR1 MNHNS, CDR2 SASEGT. The V gene end was trimmed by 3 bases and the J gene end by 4 bases; junction bases not matched to a gene: 3. The CDR3 totals 14 residues. CDR3 amino acids: CASSEDRLNQPQHF. In DNA, the CDR3 is TGTGCCAGCAGTGAGGACAGGCTGAATCAGCCCCAGCATTTT.

The chain is built from TRBV7-8 and TRBJ2-3; the D gene is possibly TRBD1 (6 bases). Germline V CDR1 and CDR2: SGHVS, FQNEAQ. This CDR3 contains 14 residues. V shed 5 bases and J shed 6 bases, with 15 bases lying between them. Here the CDR3 reads CASSPEHRDDTQYF. CDR3 DNA: TGTGCCAGCAGCCCAGAGCACAGGGACGATACGCAGTATTTT. Full variable domain (outside the CDR3, taken from reference TRBV7-8 and TRBJ2-3): GAGVSQSPRYKVAKRGQDVALRCDPISGHVSLFWYQQALGQGPEFLTYFQNEAQLDKSGLPSDRFFAERPEGSVSTLKIQRTQQEDSAVYLCASSPEHRDDTQYFGPGTRLTVL.

The genes are TRBV29-1 and TRBJ2-3; 7 bases align to TRBD2. The CDR3 length is 15 residues. V gave up 7 bases and J gave up 0 bases; unmatched junction bases: 10. Germline lookup yields CDR1 SQVTM and CDR2 ANQGSEA. CDR3 protein: CSAPDLAESTDTQYF. In nucleotides, the CDR3 is TGCAGCGCCCCCGACCTAGCGGAGAGCACAGATACGCAGTATTTT.